Listed below are T cell receptor beta chains from one sample, sequenced in a study of blood T cells in healthy people across ages. TCRdb passed the 5' RACE reads through MiXCR, listing each CDR3 protein once. The table has about 1,400,000 distinct CDR3 sequences, approximately 60% seen once. Sequenced: blood. The receptors come from a man younger than 30 in good health. Both conserved end residues are part of each CDR3. Fields, in order: clone size, J gene, V gene, D gene, CDR3 protein, CDR3 DNA. D genes are given only for firm matches. Where a row states a size, it is once, few, many or the class of an expanded clone; other rows omit it.

clone_size: .; j_call: TRBJ2-7; v_call: TRBV4-1; d_call: TRBD2; cdr3_aa: CASSQGLAGASSYEQYF; cdr3_nt: TGCGCCAGCAGCCAAGGACTAGCGGGGGCAAGCTCCTACGAGCAGTACTTC
clone_size: .; j_call: TRBJ1-1; v_call: TRBV27; d_call: .; cdr3_aa: CASSLKGYYTEAFF; cdr3_nt: TGTGCCAGCAGTTTAAAGGGGTATTACACTGAAGCTTTCTTT
clone_size: .; j_call: TRBJ1-2; v_call: TRBV4-3; d_call: TRBD1; cdr3_aa: CASSQVGDSRANYGYTF; cdr3_nt: TGCGCCAGCAGCCAAGTCGGGGACAGCCGGGCAAACTATGGCTACACCTTC
clone_size: few; j_call: TRBJ2-7; v_call: TRBV5-1; d_call: TRBD1; cdr3_aa: CASSLEGDRGLYYEQYF; cdr3_nt: TGCGCCAGCAGCTTGGAAGGGGACAGGGGTTTGTACTACGAGCAGTACTTC
clone_size: .; j_call: TRBJ2-7; v_call: TRBV6-2/TRBV6-3; d_call: TRBD1; cdr3_aa: CASARTGGAYEQYF; cdr3_nt: TGTGCCAGCGCACGGACAGGCGGCGCCTACGAGCAGTACTTC
clone_size: .; j_call: TRBJ2-1; v_call: TRBV11-2; d_call: TRBD1; cdr3_aa: CASSFSTGSAYNEQFF; cdr3_nt: TGTGCCAGCAGCTTTTCGACAGGGAGCGCCTACAATGAGCAGTTCTTC
clone_size: .; j_call: TRBJ1-1; v_call: TRBV11-2; d_call: .; cdr3_aa: CASNPMGVADTEAFF; cdr3_nt: TGTGCCAGCAACCCGATGGGGGTTGCGGACACTGAAGCTTTCTTT
clone_size: .; j_call: TRBJ2-7; v_call: TRBV4-3; d_call: .; cdr3_aa: CASSLEQEGLHEQYF; cdr3_nt: TGCGCCAGCAGCCTGGAACAGGAGGGTCTTCACGAGCAGTACTTC
clone_size: .; j_call: TRBJ1-1; v_call: TRBV6-4; d_call: .; cdr3_aa: CASSDSGRGTEAFF; cdr3_nt: TGTGCCAGCAGTGACTCGGGCAGGGGCACTGAAGCTTTCTTT
clone_size: .; j_call: TRBJ1-4; v_call: TRBV5-1; d_call: .; cdr3_aa: CASSQQGSANEKLFF; cdr3_nt: TGCGCCAGCAGTCAGCAGGGTTCGGCTAATGAAAAACTGTTTTTT
clone_size: .; j_call: TRBJ2-5; v_call: TRBV20-1; d_call: .; cdr3_aa: CSAREWTSETQYF; cdr3_nt: TGCAGTGCTAGAGAGTGGACATCAGAGACCCAGTACTTC
clone_size: .; j_call: TRBJ1-1; v_call: TRBV11-1; d_call: .; cdr3_aa: CASSREGRRNTEAFF; cdr3_nt: TGTGCCAGCAGCCGCGAGGGACGACGGAACACTGAAGCTTTCTTT
clone_size: .; j_call: TRBJ2-5; v_call: TRBV10-3; d_call: .; cdr3_aa: CASAPPQEETQYF; cdr3_nt: TGTGCCAGCGCGCCGCCACAGGAAGAGACCCAGTACTTC
clone_size: .; j_call: TRBJ2-1; v_call: TRBV5-1; d_call: TRBD1; cdr3_aa: CASSIGQGDPYNEQFF; cdr3_nt: TGCGCCAGCAGCATCGGACAGGGGGATCCCTACAATGAGCAGTTCTTC
clone_size: .; j_call: TRBJ1-4; v_call: TRBV7-7; d_call: .; cdr3_aa: CASSLQLGEKLFF; cdr3_nt: TGTGCTAGCAGCTTACAGTTGGGGGAAAAACTGTTTTTT
clone_size: .; j_call: TRBJ2-3; v_call: TRBV3-1; d_call: TRBD2; cdr3_aa: CASSARTSSTDTQYF; cdr3_nt: TGTGCCAGCAGCGCGAGGACTAGTAGTACAGATACGCAGTATTTT
clone_size: .; j_call: TRBJ1-2; v_call: TRBV6-2/TRBV6-3; d_call: .; cdr3_aa: CASTDSYGYTF; cdr3_nt: TGTGCCAGCACCGACAGTTACGGCTACACCTTC
clone_size: .; j_call: TRBJ2-7; v_call: TRBV7-2; d_call: .; cdr3_aa: CASSHELLAAPSAPYEQYF; cdr3_nt: TGTGCCAGCAGCCACGAATTATTAGCGGCTCCTAGTGCTCCCTACGAGCAGTACTTC
clone_size: .; j_call: TRBJ2-5; v_call: TRBV2; d_call: .; cdr3_aa: CASSDRSETQYF; cdr3_nt: TGTGCCAGCAGTGATCGATCGGAGACCCAGTACTTC
clone_size: .; j_call: TRBJ2-7; v_call: TRBV4-2; d_call: .; cdr3_aa: CASSQDHRAYEQYF; cdr3_nt: TGTGCCAGCAGCCAAGATCACCGAGCCTACGAGCAGTACTTC
clone_size: .; j_call: TRBJ2-7; v_call: TRBV7-9; d_call: .; cdr3_aa: CASSLYEEGYEQYF; cdr3_nt: TGTGCCAGCAGCTTGTACGAAGAGGGTTACGAGCAGTACTTC
clone_size: once; j_call: TRBJ2-1; v_call: TRBV7-2; d_call: TRBD2; cdr3_aa: CASTPTTSGSREQFF; cdr3_nt: TGTGCCAGCACCCCCACGACTAGCGGGAGTCGCGAGCAGTTCTTC
clone_size: few; j_call: TRBJ2-7; v_call: TRBV27; d_call: .; cdr3_aa: CASSLVFGWNYEQYF; cdr3_nt: TGTGCCAGCAGTTTGGTCTTCGGCTGGAACTACGAGCAGTACTTC
clone_size: .; j_call: TRBJ1-1; v_call: TRBV6-2/TRBV6-3; d_call: .; cdr3_aa: CASSPGYAEAFF; cdr3_nt: TGTGCCAGCAGTCCAGGGTACGCTGAAGCTTTCTTT
clone_size: .; j_call: TRBJ2-3; v_call: TRBV7-8; d_call: TRBD2; cdr3_aa: CASSASLAGTTGDTQYF; cdr3_nt: TGTGCCAGCAGCGCCTCACTAGCGGGGACGACTGGAGATACGCAGTATTTT
clone_size: once; j_call: TRBJ2-1; v_call: TRBV20-1; d_call: TRBD1; cdr3_aa: CSAREGQDHEQFF; cdr3_nt: TGCAGTGCTAGAGAAGGACAGGACCATGAGCAGTTCTTC
clone_size: .; j_call: TRBJ1-4; v_call: TRBV5-6; d_call: .; cdr3_aa: CASSLTGLGNEKLFF; cdr3_nt: TGTGCCAGCAGCTTAACGGGGCTAGGTAATGAAAAACTGTTTTTT
clone_size: .; j_call: TRBJ2-5; v_call: TRBV10-3; d_call: .; cdr3_aa: CAISGGRGQETQYF; cdr3_nt: TGTGCCATCAGTGGGGGGCGAGGCCAAGAGACCCAGTACTTC
clone_size: few; j_call: TRBJ2-7; v_call: TRBV4-1; d_call: TRBD1; cdr3_aa: CASGGTGVNEQYF; cdr3_nt: TGCGCCAGCGGAGGGACAGGGGTAAACGAGCAGTACTTC
clone_size: .; j_call: TRBJ2-7; v_call: TRBV29-1; d_call: .; cdr3_aa: CSVEVVGQRYEQYF; cdr3_nt: TGCAGCGTTGAAGTGGTAGGACAGCGATACGAGCAGTACTTC
clone_size: .; j_call: TRBJ2-7; v_call: TRBV12-3/TRBV12-4; d_call: TRBD2; cdr3_aa: CASSRTSGGARAYEQYF; cdr3_nt: TGTGCCAGCAGTCGGACTAGCGGGGGGGCCAGGGCCTACGAGCAGTACTTC
clone_size: .; j_call: TRBJ2-7; v_call: TRBV4-2; d_call: .; cdr3_aa: CASSQDLVAEQYF; cdr3_nt: TGTGCCAGCAGCCAAGATTTAGTAGCCGAGCAGTACTTC
clone_size: once; j_call: TRBJ2-7; v_call: TRBV27; d_call: .; cdr3_aa: CASSPGVVLYEQYF; cdr3_nt: TGTGCCAGCAGTCCCGGGGTCGTTCTCTACGAGCAGTACTTC
clone_size: .; j_call: TRBJ1-2; v_call: TRBV6-1; d_call: .; cdr3_aa: CASSEFAGNTYGYTF; cdr3_nt: TGTGCCAGCAGTGAATTCGCAGGAAATACCTATGGCTACACCTTC
clone_size: .; j_call: TRBJ2-3; v_call: TRBV4-3; d_call: TRBD2; cdr3_aa: CASSLWSGGGDTQYF; cdr3_nt: TGCGCCAGCAGCCTCTGGAGCGGGGGAGGAGATACGCAGTATTTT
clone_size: .; j_call: TRBJ2-5; v_call: TRBV20-1; d_call: .; cdr3_aa: CSASSAWDTQETQYF; cdr3_nt: TGCAGTGCTAGCTCGGCATGGGACACCCAAGAGACCCAGTACTTC
clone_size: .; j_call: TRBJ2-4; v_call: TRBV19; d_call: .; cdr3_aa: CASSRRAGKEYF; cdr3_nt: TGTGCCAGTAGCCGAAGGGCCGGGAAGGAGTACTTC
clone_size: .; j_call: TRBJ2-5; v_call: TRBV29-1; d_call: TRBD2; cdr3_aa: CSVEVTSGGVGTQYF; cdr3_nt: TGCAGCGTTGAAGTGACTAGCGGGGGTGTGGGGACCCAGTACTTC
clone_size: .; j_call: TRBJ1-1; v_call: TRBV27; d_call: .; cdr3_aa: CATRGVWNTEAFF; cdr3_nt: TGTGCCACCCGGGGGGTTTGGAACACTGAAGCTTTCTTT
clone_size: few; j_call: TRBJ2-5; v_call: TRBV5-1; d_call: .; cdr3_aa: CASSSFPGGARQETQYF; cdr3_nt: TGCGCCAGCAGCTCATTCCCGGGGGGCGCGAGGCAAGAGACCCAGTACTTC
clone_size: .; j_call: TRBJ2-7; v_call: TRBV7-9; d_call: .; cdr3_aa: CASSNEFGIHEQYF; cdr3_nt: TGTGCCAGCAGCAACGAGTTCGGGATCCACGAGCAGTACTTC
clone_size: .; j_call: TRBJ2-7; v_call: TRBV7-9; d_call: .; cdr3_aa: CASSLEGGGAVSSYEQYF; cdr3_nt: TGTGCCAGCAGCTTAGAGGGGGGAGGCGCTGTAAGCTCCTACGAGCAGTACTTC
clone_size: .; j_call: TRBJ2-7; v_call: TRBV7-2; d_call: .; cdr3_aa: CASSLGYRGKVEQYF; cdr3_nt: TGTGCCAGCAGCTTAGGGTATAGGGGAAAAGTCGAGCAGTACTTC
clone_size: .; j_call: TRBJ2-1; v_call: TRBV3-1; d_call: .; cdr3_aa: CASSQERTGSYNEQFF; cdr3_nt: TGTGCCAGCAGCCAAGAGCGAACAGGCTCCTACAATGAGCAGTTCTTC
clone_size: .; j_call: TRBJ2-3; v_call: TRBV4-3; d_call: TRBD2; cdr3_aa: CASSQQTSRGGEGTWDTDTQYF; cdr3_nt: TGCGCCAGCAGCCAACAGACTAGCCGGGGGGGAGAGGGCACGTGGGACACAGATACGCAGTATTTT